These 14 T cell receptor beta chains were sequenced from one sample in a study of cytomegalovirus exposure and HLA in healthy donors. Both 60 Vbeta primers and 13 Jbeta primers went into the PCR. Assay used: immunoSEQ multiplex PCR; TCRdb lists only in-frame clones, some missing. Altogether about 200,000 clones are present, roughly 85% being singletons, with the ten largest covering approximately 2.1%. The sequencing input was PBMCs. The receptors here all came from a woman aged 45-65 years in good health and CMV-seronegative.

Comments on this clone: This specimen includes other DNA sequences encoding the same CDR3. The chain has TRBV2 and TRBJ1-2; 10 bases are shared with TRBD1. Unmatched junction bases numbered 3, after V lost 6 bases and J lost 2 bases. Germline-derived CDR1 and CDR2 are SNHLY and FYNNEI. There are 14 residues in the CDR3. CDR3 residues: CASRRQGANYGYTF. In nucleotides, the CDR3 is TGTGCCAGCAGGCGACAGGGGGCGAACTATGGCTACACCTTC. The variable domain in full, with the rest retrieved from reference TRBV2 and TRBJ1-2, is EPEVTQTPSHQVTQMGQEVILRCVPISNHLYFYWYRQILGQKVEFLVSFYNNEISEKSEIFDDQFSVERPDGSNFTLKIRSTKLEDSAMYFCASRRQGANYGYTFGSGTRLTVV.

The V call is TRBV4-3, the J call TRBJ2-1; 7 bases agree with TRBD2. Germline lookup yields CDR1 LGHNA and CDR2 YSLEER. There are 17 residues in the CDR3. J was trimmed by 0 bases and V by 3 bases; bases with no gene match: 8. The CDR3 bases are TGCGCCAGCAGCCAGTTAGCGGGCGCGGACTCCTACAATGAGCAGTTCTTC. It codes for CASSQLAGADSYNEQFF.

The genes are TRBV7-9 and TRBJ2-5; TRBD1 aligns across 7 bases. Losses at the gene ends were 0 bases for V and 8 bases for J; bases not matched to a gene: 3. This CDR3 region has 13 residues. Germline CDR1 SEHNR, CDR2 FQNEAQ (reference sequence). The CDR3: CASSLAGQATQYF. CDR3 DNA sequence: TGTGCCAGCAGCTTAGCCGGACAGGCCACCCAGTACTTC.

The chain is built from TRBV7-6 and TRBJ1-2, with 7 bases aligning to TRBD1. Germline V gene sequence: CDR1 SGHVS, CDR2 FNYEAQ. The CDR3 has 16 amino acids. J lost 4 bases, V lost 5 bases, and 13 bases had no gene match. This CDR3 is CASSTQMGTAIYGYTF. The CDR3, as DNA: TGTGCCAGCAGCACCCAGATGGGGACAGCTATCTATGGCTACACCTTC.

This chain connects TRBV18 to TRBJ2-7; the match to TRBD2 covers 15 bases. The CDR3 is 17 residues long. With V trimmed by 0 bases and J by 0 bases, 0 bases remained unmatched. CDR1 KGHSH and CDR2 LQKENI come from the germline V gene. CDR3 loop: CASSPPGLAGGSYEQYF. The CDR3 DNA reads TGTGCCAGCTCACCACCGGGACTAGCGGGAGGCTCCTACGAGCAGTACTTC.

The chain recombines TRBV28 with TRBJ2-7, with 10 bases lining up with TRBD1. Germline V gene data show CDR1 as MDHEN and CDR2 as SYDVKM. V shed 5 bases and J 3 bases; nucleotides not matched to a gene: 7. The CDR3 length is 15 residues. The DNA for the CDR3 is TGTGCCAGCAGTCGTCCGGGACAGGGGAACTACGAGCAGTACTTC. The encoded protein is CASSRPGQGNYEQYF.

The chain joins TRBV4-3 to TRBJ2-3; D perhaps matches TRBD1 (6 bases). Germline lookup yields CDR1 LGHNA and CDR2 YSLEER. This CDR3 is 19 amino acids long. The V end lost 0 bases, the J end lost 4 bases, and 23 bases lay between the germline ends. The CDR3 loop is CASSQEYSRGQGYADTQYF. The CDR3 DNA sequence: TGCGCCAGCAGCCAAGAGTACTCTAGAGGTCAGGGGTATGCAGATACGCAGTATTTT.

The chain combines TRBV18 with TRBJ2-7; TRBD1 is a possible D gene (6 bases). Germline V gene data show CDR1 as KGHSH and CDR2 as LQKENI. The V and J ends lost 5 bases and 2 bases respectively, with 10 bases between them. This CDR3 comprises 13 residues. CDR3 loop: CASSSAGAYEQYF. The CDR3 DNA sequence: TGTGCCAGCTCATCCGCAGGGGCCTACGAGCAGTACTTC.

The chain has TRBV2 and TRBJ2-2; D gene unclear. From germline, CDR1 is SNHLY and CDR2 FYNNEI. The CDR3 contains 16 residues. V was pared by 5 bases and J by 6 bases, with 19 bases between. The CDR3 spells CASSPFKVVISGELFF. The CDR3 nucleotides are TGTGCCAGCAGTCCATTCAAAGTAGTAATTTCCGGGGAGCTGTTTTTT.

The genes are TRBV6-4 and TRBJ2-7; 7 bases are shared with TRBD1. Trimming cost V 3 bases and J 5 bases; bases outside gene matches: 7. The CDR3 spans 14 residues. Germline V CDR1 and CDR2: MRHNA, SNTAGT. In DNA, the CDR3 is TGTGCCAGCAGTGAGACAGGGAATATCGACGAGCAGTACTTC. It translates to CASSETGNIDEQYF.

V gene TRBV15 combines with J gene TRBJ2-7; 7 nucleotides agree with TRBD1. The CDR3 spans 14 residues. V lost 6 bases to trimming and J lost 0 bases; unmatched junction nucleotides: 5. Per the germline V gene, CDR1 is LNHNV and CDR2 is YYDKDF (reference sequence). The chain's CDR3 is CATSLNRGSYEQYF. The CDR3 DNA reads TGTGCCACCAGTCTAAACAGGGGCTCCTACGAGCAGTACTTC.

This rearrangement joins TRBV30 to TRBJ2-5, with D possibly matching TRBD2 (6 bases). Germline values: CDR1 GTSNPN, CDR2 SVGIG (reference sequence). The ends were cut back, 3 bases at V and 9 bases at J, with 20 bases in the middle. The CDR3 runs to 14 residues. CDR3 in DNA: TGTGCCTGGAGCTTGGGACTCAATAAGGAGGCCCAGTACTTC. It encodes CAWSLGLNKEAQYF.

The rearrangement uses TRBV6-6 and TRBJ2-5, with 10 bases aligning to TRBD1. Germline V gives CDR1 MNHNY, CDR2 SVGAGI (reference sequence). The CDR3 consists of 16 residues. V was clipped by 5 bases and J by 2 bases; unmatched bases: 8. CDR3 DNA sequence: TGTGCCAGCAGTCCCTTGGACAGGGGGTCTCAAGAGACCCAGTACTTC. It translates to CASSPLDRGSQETQYF.

V is TRBV27 and J is TRBJ2-5, with TRBD1 matching over 8 bases. CDR3 length equals 15 residues. Germline assignment: CDR1 MNHEY and CDR2 SMNVEV (reference sequence). Trimming cost V 2 bases and J 5 bases; bases outside gene matches: 7. CDR3 nucleotides: TGTGCCAGCAGTTTAGGACAGGGCCTCGGGGAGACCCAGTACTTC. Residues: CASSLGQGLGETQYF.